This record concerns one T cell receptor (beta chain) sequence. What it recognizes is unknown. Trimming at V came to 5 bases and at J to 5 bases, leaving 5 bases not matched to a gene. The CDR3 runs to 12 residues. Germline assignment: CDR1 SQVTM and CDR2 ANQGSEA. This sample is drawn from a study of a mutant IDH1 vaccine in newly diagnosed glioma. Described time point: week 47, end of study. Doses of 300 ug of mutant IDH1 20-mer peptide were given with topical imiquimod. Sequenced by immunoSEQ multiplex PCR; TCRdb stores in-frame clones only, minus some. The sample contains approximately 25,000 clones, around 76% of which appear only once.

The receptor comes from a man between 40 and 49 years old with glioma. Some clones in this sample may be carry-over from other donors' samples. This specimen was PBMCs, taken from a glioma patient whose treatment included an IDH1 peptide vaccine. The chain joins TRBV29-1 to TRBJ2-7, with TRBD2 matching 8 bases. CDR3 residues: CSVSGRGDEQYF. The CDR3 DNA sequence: TGCAGCGTTTCAGGGCGGGGGGACGAGCAGTACTTC.